Sequencing of this T cell receptor (beta chain) was carried out in a study of blood T cell repertoires in COVID-19 (dated by TCRdb to about 2020). In terms of the full investigation: The collaborator samples originated in the United States, Italy and Spain and spanned the acute and convalescent phases of COVID-19. The material from the prospective study consisted of cDNA or gDNA derived from T cells, B-cell-depleted T cells, or PBMCs. Deeply sampled blood TCRbeta repertoires from subjects exposed to, actively infected with, or recovered from COVID-19 were included in the dataset. The repertoires were released in a freely available public database meant as a resource for research on the immune response to SARS-CoV-2. The samples were drawn from the first 160 participants of the ongoing ImmuneRACE study and from 1,254 subjects provided by 6 global collaborators. A de-identified subject ID, COVID-19 status, age in years and sex were almost always included in the sample metadata. Where HLA class I and class II types were available, the types were taken from metadata supplied by the sample provider, not from assay-based typing. The study at large found these results: Clinical and demographic metadata were provided uncurated, with the amount varying by source and participant.

Participants in the prospective study were aged about 18 to 95 years, lived in over 20 United States geographic areas, and enrolled through a virtual design. To assign participants to cohorts, the prospective study relied on clinical history that participants themselves reported in a screening survey and a study questionnaire. Exposed participants had been in contact, within 2 weeks of entering the study, with a person who had a PCR-confirmed or clinician-diagnosed case of COVID-19. Mobile phlebotomists in the prospective study collected whole blood, serum and a nasopharyngeal or oropharyngeal swab from every participant. Prospective study participants could optionally give additional blood draws and questionnaires over an approximately two-month period. Before DNA extraction, blood samples from the prospective study were shipped at room temperature or frozen. The immunoSEQ Assay, a bias-controlled multiplex PCR, was used to amplify TCRbeta CDR3 regions from genomic DNA. On the study's bioinformatics: The number of nucleated cells in each sample was estimated from the amplification of reference gene primers within the assay. To quantify the absolute abundance of each unique TCRbeta CDR3 rearrangement, sequence reads were collapsed and filtered. For each sample, productive Simpson clonality was calculated by taking the square root of Simpson's diversity index across productive rearrangements. Imported from immuneACCESS, the table was reduced by TCRdb to in-frame sequences with V and J called. These copies leave out some clones; in studies compared against another copy, an unresolved V gene accounts for under half, and the cause of the remainder is not known. That table furnishes V, J and clone size, whereas the DNA furnished D and trimming. For this sample there are about 190,000 clones; about four fifths appear just once. The top ten clones comprise 3% to 3.5% of the sample.

The junction carries 11 bases between V and J, which are trimmed by 5 bases and 0 bases respectively. Taken from cysteine to phenylalanine, the CDR3 has 15 residues. The CDR3 DNA has 45 bases and is translated from base 1. Per the germline V gene (reference sequence), SEHNR is the CDR1 and FQNEAQ is the CDR2. A note on this clone: There is no known antigen for this receptor. The sample holds no much larger clone one base away, and base qualities are not on file.

Recombination linked TRBV7-9 to TRBJ1-3; no D segment can be confidently identified. Input material: PBMCs or T cells enriched from blood (not recorded which). This TCR was sampled from a woman aged 25 to 45 who had been exposed to COVID-19. The CDR3 sequence is CASSGSKSSGNTIYF. The nucleotide sequence reads as follows: TGTGCCAGCAGCGGTAGCAAGAGCTCTGGAAACACCATATATTTT. Supplemented by the reference TRBV7-9 and TRBJ1-3 proteins around the CDR3, the complete variable domain is DTGVSQNPRHKITKRGQNVTFRCDPISEHNRLYWYRQTLGQGPEFLTYFQNEAQLEKSRLLSDRFSAERPKGSFSTLEIQRTEQGDSAMYLCASSGSKSSGNTIYFGEGSWLTVV.